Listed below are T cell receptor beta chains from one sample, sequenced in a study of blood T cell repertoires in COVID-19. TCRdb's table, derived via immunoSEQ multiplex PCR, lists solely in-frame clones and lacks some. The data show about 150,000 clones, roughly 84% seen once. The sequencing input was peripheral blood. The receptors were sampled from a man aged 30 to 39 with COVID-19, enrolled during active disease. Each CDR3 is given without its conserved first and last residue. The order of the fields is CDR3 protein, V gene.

cdr3_aa: AISTGQGRTDTQY
v_call: TRBV10-3

cdr3_aa: ASRQARRETQY
v_call: TRBV12-3/TRBV12-4

cdr3_aa: ASSTQGGGGNSPLH
v_call: TRBV7-9

cdr3_aa: ASSRDRGLSGNTIY
v_call: TRBV28

cdr3_aa: ASTADKSGANVLT
v_call: TRBV6-5

cdr3_aa: ASSPDRVPPGGYT
v_call: TRBV27

cdr3_aa: ASSPDRITGELF
v_call: TRBV28

cdr3_aa: ASSRTGVRQETQY
v_call: TRBV11-2

cdr3_aa: ASSYLGTGNEKLF
v_call: TRBV27

cdr3_aa: ASSLAGASGSPLH
v_call: TRBV7-6

cdr3_aa: AWSADGDSPLH
v_call: TRBV30

cdr3_aa: ASWGPPGTGELF
v_call: TRBV19

cdr3_aa: ASSTGGWSNQPQH
v_call: TRBV10-2

cdr3_aa: ASSSGSDQPQH
v_call: TRBV18

cdr3_aa: ASREGTRLNGYT
v_call: TRBV28

cdr3_aa: SVVRQTSTDTQY
v_call: TRBV29-1

cdr3_aa: ASSFSVGLGEKLF
v_call: TRBV28

cdr3_aa: SVRGGQTNNEQF
v_call: TRBV29-1

cdr3_aa: ASSPGTGGGNQPQH
v_call: TRBV4-1

cdr3_aa: ASKAESLEKTEAF
v_call: TRBV2

cdr3_aa: AAKGTSGSNEQF
v_call: TRBV6-5

cdr3_aa: ASLTDGAGANVLT
v_call: TRBV2

cdr3_aa: ASSMGEDGSYEQY
v_call: TRBV19

cdr3_aa: ASSRGQFEAF
v_call: TRBV6-5

cdr3_aa: ASSSGQGIISNQPQH
v_call: TRBV28

cdr3_aa: SASFPLRAGQNIQY
v_call: TRBV20-1

cdr3_aa: SVGRDRNHEQY
v_call: TRBV29-1

cdr3_aa: ASSLNNWGHGSSKNIQY
v_call: TRBV28

cdr3_aa: ASSEGQGIGETQY
v_call: TRBV25-1

cdr3_aa: ASRYGPTSGTTYEQY
v_call: TRBV5-1

cdr3_aa: ASGDRAPSPLH
v_call: TRBV2

cdr3_aa: ASSPGNMNTEAF
v_call: TRBV18

cdr3_aa: ASSLGPQAGLF
v_call: TRBV5-6

cdr3_aa: ASSLYVGGEQY
v_call: TRBV11-2

cdr3_aa: ASSDAPSGYNEQF
v_call: TRBV6-4

cdr3_aa: ATSDPGRSRGYT
v_call: TRBV24-1

cdr3_aa: ASGSQPGQGYGYT
v_call: TRBV12-5

cdr3_aa: ASYRRDRGFYT
v_call: TRBV28

cdr3_aa: ASSQSTGNQPQH
v_call: TRBV4-2

cdr3_aa: ASSRGTGGAYEQY
v_call: TRBV6-5

cdr3_aa: ASSLQGLSGNTIY
v_call: TRBV6-5

cdr3_aa: ASSLGGGVVTQY
v_call: TRBV7-2

cdr3_aa: ASSPDTGELF
v_call: TRBV11-2

cdr3_aa: AISDPLADYTGELF
v_call: TRBV10-3

cdr3_aa: ATSRGPGGWTGELF
v_call: TRBV15

cdr3_aa: ASGTGATGELF
v_call: TRBV5-1

cdr3_aa: ASSRMDRENQPQH
v_call: TRBV4-1

cdr3_aa: ASSLGGSEKLF
v_call: TRBV7-9

cdr3_aa: ASSLSGARMETQY
v_call: TRBV5-5

cdr3_aa: ASSSTGSQGYT
v_call: TRBV7-9

cdr3_aa: ASSAQGKLMNTEAF
v_call: TRBV9

cdr3_aa: ASSLGWRTGVVQPQH
v_call: TRBV28

cdr3_aa: ASSGLTPPTNYGYT
v_call: TRBV6-1

cdr3_aa: ASNPGQAIYEQY
v_call: TRBV6-2/TRBV6-3